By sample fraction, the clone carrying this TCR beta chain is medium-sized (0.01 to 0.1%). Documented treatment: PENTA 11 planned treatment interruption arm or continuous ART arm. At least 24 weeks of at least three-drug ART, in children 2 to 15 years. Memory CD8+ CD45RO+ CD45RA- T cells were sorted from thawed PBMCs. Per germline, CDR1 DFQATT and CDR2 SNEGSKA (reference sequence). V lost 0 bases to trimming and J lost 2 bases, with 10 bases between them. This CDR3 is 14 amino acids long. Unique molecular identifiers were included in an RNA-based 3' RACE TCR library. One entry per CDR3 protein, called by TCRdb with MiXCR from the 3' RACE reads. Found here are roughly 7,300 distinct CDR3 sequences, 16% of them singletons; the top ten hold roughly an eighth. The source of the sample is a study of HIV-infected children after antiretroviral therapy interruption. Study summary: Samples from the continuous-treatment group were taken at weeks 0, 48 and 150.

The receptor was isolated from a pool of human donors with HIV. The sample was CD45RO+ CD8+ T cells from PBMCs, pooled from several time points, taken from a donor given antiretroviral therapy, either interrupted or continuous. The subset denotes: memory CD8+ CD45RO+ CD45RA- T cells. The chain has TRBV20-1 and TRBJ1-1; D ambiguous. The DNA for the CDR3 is TGCAGTGCTAGAGATTTGTCCGGAAACACTGAAGCTTTCTTT. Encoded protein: CSARDLSGNTEAFF.